The 5 T cell receptor beta chains in this list originate from one sample, sequenced in a study of T cell responses to AZD1222 COVID-19 vaccine. Sequenced by immunoSEQ multiplex PCR; TCRdb stores in-frame clones only, minus some. Counted here are some 130,000 clones, 65% to 90% occurring once; the ten biggest clones make up 20% to 25%. Sequenced material: peripheral blood, taken on day 0 of AZD1222 vaccination. Source of these receptors: an adult in good health.

This clone turned up a few times. The V gene is TRBV18, the J gene TRBJ2-7; D perhaps matches TRBD2 (6 bases). In germline, CDR1 is KGHSH, CDR2 LQKENI. The CDR3 has 15 amino acids. V was shortened by 3 bases and J by 1 base, with 13 bases between the two germline ends. The CDR3 DNA sequence: TGTGCCAGCTCACCCTCCGGGACTGCTTCCTACGAGCAGTACTTC. It yields the protein CASSPSGTASYEQYF.

The chain couples TRBV6-2 or TRBV6-3 to TRBJ1-6; TRBD1 aligns across 7 bases. After removal of 5 bases from V and 7 bases from J, the junction contained 8 bases not matched to a gene. Germline CDR1 and CDR2: MNHEY and SVGEGT. The CDR3 loop spans 15 amino acids. Here the CDR3 reads CASSLSGQQNSPLHF. CDR3 bases: TGTGCCAGCAGTCTCTCGGGACAGCAGAATTCACCCCTCCACTTT.

The chain employs TRBV9 and TRBJ2-5, with D perhaps given as TRBD1 or TRBD2 (5 bases each). Trimming took 2 bases from V and 5 from J, leaving 13 bases between them. The CDR3 runs to 14 residues. The germline V gene encodes CDR1 SGDLS and CDR2 YYNGEE. The CDR3 here is CASSVSPGPETQYF. DNA for the CDR3: TGTGCCAGCAGCGTGAGCCCGGGACCTGAGACCCAGTACTTC.

The J gene is TRBJ2-2, the V gene TRBV25-1; either TRBD1 or TRBD2 may supply D (6 bases each). CDR1 is MGHDK, CDR2 SYGVNS, per germline. The CDR3 has 15 residues. V lost 1 base and J lost 3, with 9 bases in between. CDR3 sequence (DNA): TGTGCCAGCAGTGAATTAAGGGGGGACACCGGGGAGCTGTTTTTT. It yields the protein CASSELRGDTGELFF.

A few counts support this clone. The CDR3 loop reads CASSTWGSQGVTLGGTNVLTF. The CDR3 bases are TGTGCCAGCAGCACCTGGGGCTCCCAGGGGGTTACTCTGGGAGGGACCAACGTCCTGACTTTC. The gene calls are TRBV7-9 and TRBJ2-6, with D tentatively TRBD1 or TRBD2 (7 bases each). The V end lost 5 bases, the J end lost 8 bases, and 34 bases lay between the germline ends. The V gene's germline CDR1 is SEHNR and CDR2 FQNEAQ (reference sequence). CDR3 length: 21 residues.